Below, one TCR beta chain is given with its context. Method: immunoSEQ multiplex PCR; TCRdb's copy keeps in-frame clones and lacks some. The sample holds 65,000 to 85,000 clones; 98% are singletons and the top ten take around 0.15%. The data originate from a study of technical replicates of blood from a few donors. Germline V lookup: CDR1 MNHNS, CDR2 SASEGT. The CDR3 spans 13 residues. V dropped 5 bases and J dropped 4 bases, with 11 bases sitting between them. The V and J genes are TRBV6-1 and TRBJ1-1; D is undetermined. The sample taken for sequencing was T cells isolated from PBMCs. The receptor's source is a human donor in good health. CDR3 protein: CASSQSMSTEAFF. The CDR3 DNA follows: TGTGCCAGCAGTCAATCAATGAGCACTGAAGCTTTCTTT.